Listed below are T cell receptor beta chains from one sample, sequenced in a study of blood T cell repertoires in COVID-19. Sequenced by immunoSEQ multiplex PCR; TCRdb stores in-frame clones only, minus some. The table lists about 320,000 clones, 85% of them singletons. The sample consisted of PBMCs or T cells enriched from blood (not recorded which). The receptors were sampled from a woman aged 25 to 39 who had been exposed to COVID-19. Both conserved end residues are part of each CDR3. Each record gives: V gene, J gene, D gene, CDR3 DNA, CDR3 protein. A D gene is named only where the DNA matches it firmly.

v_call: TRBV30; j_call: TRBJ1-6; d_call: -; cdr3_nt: TGTGCCTGGACCCTAACAGGGAGTGGCTATAATTCACCCCTCCACTTT; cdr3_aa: CAWTLTGSGYNSPLHF
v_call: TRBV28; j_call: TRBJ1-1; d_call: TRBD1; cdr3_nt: TGTGCCAGCAGTAGACAGGGAGGATTTAACACTGAAGCTTTCTTT; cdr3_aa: CASSRQGGFNTEAFF
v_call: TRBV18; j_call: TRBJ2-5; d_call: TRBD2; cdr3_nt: TGTGCCAGCTCACCAAGCGGGACGGAGTACCAAGAGACCCAGTACTTC; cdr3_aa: CASSPSGTEYQETQYF
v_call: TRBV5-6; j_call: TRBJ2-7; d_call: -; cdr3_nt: TGTGCCAGCAGCTTGGAGCGTTTTAGCGGCCCCTACGAGCAGTACTTC; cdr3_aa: CASSLERFSGPYEQYF
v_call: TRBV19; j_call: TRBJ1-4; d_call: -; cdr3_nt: TGTGCCAGTAGTTTTGGCAGGGGCAATAATGAAAAACTGTTTTTT; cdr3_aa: CASSFGRGNNEKLFF
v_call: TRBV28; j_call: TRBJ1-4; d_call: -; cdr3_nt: TGTGCCAGTGGATTGCGGGTCGATGTAAAACTGTTTTTT; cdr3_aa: CASGLRVDVKLFF
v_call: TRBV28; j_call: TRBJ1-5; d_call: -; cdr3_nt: TGTGCCAGCATTACAGGGATAAGCAATCAGCCCCAGCATTTT; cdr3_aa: CASITGISNQPQHF
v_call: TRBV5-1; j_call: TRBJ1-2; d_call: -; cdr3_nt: TGCGCCAGCAGACCCACTGAGGTTGATGGCTACACCTTC; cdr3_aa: CASRPTEVDGYTF
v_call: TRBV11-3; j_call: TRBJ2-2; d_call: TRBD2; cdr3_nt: TGTGCCAGCAGCTTAGTCAGTACGCCCGGGACTAGCGGGAGAGCCGGGGAGCTGTTTTTT; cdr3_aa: CASSLVSTPGTSGRAGELFF
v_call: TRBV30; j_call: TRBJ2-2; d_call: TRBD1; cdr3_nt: TGTGCCTGGAGTGGTGGGACAGGAGGGGAGCTGTTTTTT; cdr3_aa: CAWSGGTGGELFF
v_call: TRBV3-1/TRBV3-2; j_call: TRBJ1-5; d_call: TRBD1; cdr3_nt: TGTGCCAGCAGCCAAGGACAGGGTAGCAATCAGCCCCAGCATTTT; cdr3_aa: CASSQGQGSNQPQHF